The subject of this entry is one T cell receptor beta chain. What it recognizes is unknown. The table came from immunoSEQ multiplex PCR; TCRdb's copy has only in-frame clones and leaves some out. Of some 800,000 clones in the sample, approximately 92% are singletons; the top ten hold less than 25%. V shed 6 bases and J shed 4 bases, with 10 bases lying between them. This CDR3 is 13 amino acids long. CDR1 and CDR2 (germline): MDHEN, SYDVKM. These data are taken from a study of shared clonotypes between healthy human individuals. CD45RO-negative cells were positively selected for CCR7, leaving out terminally differentiated effector memory CD45RA+ cells. Study-wide points: Between several donors, naive CD4 clonotypes were shared at a level of around 5.1%.

The receptor was isolated from a man aged 25-40 years in good health. Source material: naive CD8+ T cells sorted from blood. The chain couples TRBV28 to TRBJ1-5; D is ambiguous. The CDR3 bases are TGTGCCAGCAGCCCGGACCCAAATCAGCCCCAGCATTTT. Translation: CASSPDPNQPQHF.